This T cell receptor (beta chain) was observed in a study of post-analysis software for immune sequencing data. Turning to the study itself: Relapsing-remitting, secondary progressive and progressive-relapsing forms of multiple sclerosis all featured among disease courses.

Regarding this clonotype: As yet, its antigen is unknown.

Looked up from germline, CDR1 is DFQATT and CDR2 is SNEGSKA (reference sequence). The CDR3 is made up of 12 amino acids. Libraries were made from TCR beta cDNA, and they carried unique molecular identifiers. Between roughly 0.9 and 11 million T cells gave rise to some 520,000 cDNA molecules. TCRdb passed the PCR reads through MiXCR, listing each CDR3 protein once. The sample consists of hundreds of thousands of distinct CDR3 sequences, roughly three fifths of them appearing once. Findings and caveats of the study: Controls had lower frequencies than patients of about 5 TRBV segments, which included TRBV5-6, TRBV5-1 and TRBV20-1. Those with multiple sclerosis, the patient group, showed significantly lower normalized Chao1 diversity than controls. The authors found that F measure strongly co-clustered same-batch samples.

The sequence came from a girl aged 2 to 10 with multiple sclerosis. The specimen sequenced was blood. The chain uses TRBV20-1 and TRBJ2-7; the D gene is possibly TRBD2 (5 bases). The J call may not be correct, given that the DNA end is closer to TRBJ2-4. This chain's CDR3 is CSASRGGNIQYF. The CDR3 DNA sequence: TGCAGTGCTTCGAGAGGAGGAAACATTCAGTACTTC.